This TCR beta chain came from a study of blood T cell repertoires in COVID-19. The wider study: The cDNA or gDNA used as material had been derived from T cells, B-cell-depleted T cells, or PBMCs.

Source study methods: Estimation of nucleated cell counts was performed using reference gene primer amplification. The repertoire was sequenced with immunoSEQ multiplex PCR; TCRdb's copy has only in-frame clones and lacks some. The V and J calls and clone size come from that table; D and trimming were worked out from the DNA. Of approximately 330,000 clones listed, 88% are singletons. With 6 bases removed from V and 4 bases from J, the gap between germline ends came to 19 bases. From germline, CDR1 is DFQATT and CDR2 SNEGSKA (reference sequence). CDR3 length: 16 amino acids. The chain employs TRBV20-1 and TRBJ2-6; D perhaps matches TRBD2 (6 bases). The origin of this receptor is a woman in her forties or fifties with active or convalescent COVID-19. Source material: peripheral blood. The CDR3 spells CSASVGGAEGANVLTF. Written as DNA, the CDR3 is TGCAGTGCCAGTGTCGGAGGGGCGGAAGGGGCCAACGTCCTGACTTTC.